This TCR beta chain was found in a study of shared clonotypes between healthy human individuals. Overall study context: With ages of 18 to 49, the donors were a couple of women and a few men.

Turning to this clone: Its antigen is still unknown.

Study-level points and caveats: Sharing across four donors was highest in naive CD4 (roughly 5%) and lowest in memory CD8 (about 0.4%).

Measured with immunoSEQ multiplex PCR; TCRdb has only the in-frame clones, and not every one. The table shows some 1 million clones, with about 70% occurring only once. The CDR3 length is 13 residues. The V gene's germline CDR1 is SNHLY and CDR2 FYNNEI. Trimming shortened V by 5 bases and J by 3 bases, and 9 bases separated the two germline ends. Sample: memory CD4+ T cells sorted from blood. Described subset: CD45RA-negative fraction. The gene calls are TRBV2 and TRBJ2-3, with D hard to call. The clonotype comes from a young man in good health. CDR3 in amino acids: CASSLDGTDTQYF. CDR3 sequence (DNA): TGTGCCAGCAGTCTAGACGGAACAGATACGCAGTATTTT.